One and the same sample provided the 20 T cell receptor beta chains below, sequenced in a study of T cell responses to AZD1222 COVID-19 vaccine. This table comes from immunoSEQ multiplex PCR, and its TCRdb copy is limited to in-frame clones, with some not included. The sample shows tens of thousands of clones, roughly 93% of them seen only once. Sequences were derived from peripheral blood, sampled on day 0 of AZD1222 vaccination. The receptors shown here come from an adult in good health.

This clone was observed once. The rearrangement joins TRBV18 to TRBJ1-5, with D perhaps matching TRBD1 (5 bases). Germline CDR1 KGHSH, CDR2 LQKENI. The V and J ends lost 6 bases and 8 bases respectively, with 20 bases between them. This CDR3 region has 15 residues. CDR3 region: CASSPRDSGGEPQHF. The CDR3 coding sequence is TGTGCCAGCTCCCCAAGGGACTCCGGGGGAGAGCCCCAGCATTTT.

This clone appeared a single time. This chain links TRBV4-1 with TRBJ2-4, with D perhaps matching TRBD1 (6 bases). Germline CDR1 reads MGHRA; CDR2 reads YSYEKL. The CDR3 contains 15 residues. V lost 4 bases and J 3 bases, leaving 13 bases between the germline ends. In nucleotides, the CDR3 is TGCGCCAGCAGCCCTGACGGACAGCTCAAAAACATTCAGTACTTC. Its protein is CASSPDGQLKNIQYF.

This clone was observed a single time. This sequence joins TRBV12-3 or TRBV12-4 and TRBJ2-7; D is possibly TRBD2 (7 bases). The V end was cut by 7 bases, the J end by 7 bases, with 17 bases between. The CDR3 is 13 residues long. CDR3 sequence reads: CASIGGATREQYF. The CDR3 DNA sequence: TGTGCCAGCATTGGGGGGGCCACGAGGGAGCAGTACTTC.

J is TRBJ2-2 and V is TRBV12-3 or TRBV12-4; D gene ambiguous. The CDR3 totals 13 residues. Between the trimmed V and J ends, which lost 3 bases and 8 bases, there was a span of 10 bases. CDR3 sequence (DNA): TGTGCCAGCAGTTTTAGAACGGCGGGGGAGCTGTTTTTT. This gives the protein CASSFRTAGELFF.

CDR3 in amino acids: CASSYLAGSPETQYF. The CDR3 DNA reads TGTGCCAGCAGCTACCTAGCGGGGAGTCCAGAGACCCAGTACTTC. The chain recombines TRBV5-5 with TRBJ2-5, with 9 bases aligning to TRBD2. After removal of 3 bases from V and 4 bases from J, the junction contained 7 bases not matched to a gene. This CDR3 contains 15 residues. Looked up from germline, CDR1 is SGHKS and CDR2 is YYEKEE (reference sequence).

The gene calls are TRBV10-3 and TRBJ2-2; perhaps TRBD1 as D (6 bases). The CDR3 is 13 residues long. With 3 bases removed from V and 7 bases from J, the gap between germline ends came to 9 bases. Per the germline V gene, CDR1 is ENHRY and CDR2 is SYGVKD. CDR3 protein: CAISDRGFGELFF. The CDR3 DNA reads TGTGCCATCAGTGACAGGGGATTCGGGGAGCTGTTTTTT.

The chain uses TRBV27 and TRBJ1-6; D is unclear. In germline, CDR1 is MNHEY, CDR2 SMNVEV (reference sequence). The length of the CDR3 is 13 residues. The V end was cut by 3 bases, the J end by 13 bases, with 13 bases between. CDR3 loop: CASSFVGSRPLHF. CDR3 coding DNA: TGTGCCAGCAGTTTTGTAGGGTCCCGGCCCCTCCACTTT.

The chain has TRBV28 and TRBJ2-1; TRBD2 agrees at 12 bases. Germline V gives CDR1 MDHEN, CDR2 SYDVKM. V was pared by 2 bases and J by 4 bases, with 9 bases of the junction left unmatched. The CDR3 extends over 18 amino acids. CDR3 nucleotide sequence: TGTGCCAGCAGTTTAATTTGGTCTAGCGGGGGGGTTTACAATGAGCAGTTCTTC. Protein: CASSLIWSSGGVYNEQFF.

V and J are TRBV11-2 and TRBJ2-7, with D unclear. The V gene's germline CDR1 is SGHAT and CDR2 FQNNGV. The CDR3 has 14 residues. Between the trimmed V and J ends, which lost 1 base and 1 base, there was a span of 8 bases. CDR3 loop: CASSLVWLSYEQYF. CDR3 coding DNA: TGTGCCAGCAGCTTAGTATGGTTGTCCTACGAGCAGTACTTC.

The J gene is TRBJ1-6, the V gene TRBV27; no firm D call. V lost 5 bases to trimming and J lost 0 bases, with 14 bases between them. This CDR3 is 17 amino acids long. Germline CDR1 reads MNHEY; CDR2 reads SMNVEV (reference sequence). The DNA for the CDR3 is TGTGCCAGCAGTAACAGACTCCGGAGCTCCTATAATTCACCCCTCCACTTT. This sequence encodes CASSNRLRSSYNSPLHF.

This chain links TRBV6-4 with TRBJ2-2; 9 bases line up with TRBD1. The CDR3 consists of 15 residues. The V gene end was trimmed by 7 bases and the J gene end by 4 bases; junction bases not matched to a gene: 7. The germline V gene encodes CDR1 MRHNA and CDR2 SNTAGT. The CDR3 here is CASKTDRGSTGELFF. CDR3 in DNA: TGTGCCAGCAAAACTGACAGGGGGAGCACCGGGGAGCTGTTTTTT.

This CDR3 is CASSLGGLGGNTIYF. The DNA of the CDR3 is TGTGCCAGCAGCTTGGGAGGACTGGGTGGAAACACCATATATTTT. The J gene is TRBJ1-3, the V gene TRBV5-4, with no clear D. The CDR3 extends over 15 amino acids. Germline CDR1 reads SGHNT; CDR2 reads YYREEE (reference sequence). Trimming removed 0 bases at V and 3 bases at J, with 10 bases between.

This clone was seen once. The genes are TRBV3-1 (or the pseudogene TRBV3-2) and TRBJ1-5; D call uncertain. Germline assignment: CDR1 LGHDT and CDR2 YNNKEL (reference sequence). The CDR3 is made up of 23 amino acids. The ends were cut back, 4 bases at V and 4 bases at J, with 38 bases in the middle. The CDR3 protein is CASSPITIPPIVFLLSTNQPQHF. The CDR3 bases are TGTGCCAGCAGCCCAATCACAATTCCCCCGATCGTTTTTTTACTAAGTACTAATCAGCCCCAGCATTTT.

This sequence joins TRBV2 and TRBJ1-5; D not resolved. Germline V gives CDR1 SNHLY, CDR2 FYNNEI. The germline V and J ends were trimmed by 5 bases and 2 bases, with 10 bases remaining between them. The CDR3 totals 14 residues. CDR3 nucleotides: TGTGCCAGCAGTTCACGGGTTGGCAATCAGCCCCAGCATTTT. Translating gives CASSSRVGNQPQHF.

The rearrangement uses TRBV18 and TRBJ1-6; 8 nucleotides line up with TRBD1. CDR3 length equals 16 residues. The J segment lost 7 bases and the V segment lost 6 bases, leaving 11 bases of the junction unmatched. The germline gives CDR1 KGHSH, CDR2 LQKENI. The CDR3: CASSLFDGTGNSPLHF. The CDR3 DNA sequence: TGTGCCAGCTCTCTTTTTGACGGGACAGGAAATTCACCCCTCCACTTT.

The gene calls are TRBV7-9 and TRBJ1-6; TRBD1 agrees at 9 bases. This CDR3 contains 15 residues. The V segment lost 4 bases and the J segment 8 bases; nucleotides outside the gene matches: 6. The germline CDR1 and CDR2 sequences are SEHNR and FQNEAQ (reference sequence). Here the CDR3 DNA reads TGTGCCAGCAGCTCTACAGGGGGCGCTGATTCACCCCTCCACTTT. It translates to CASSSTGGADSPLHF. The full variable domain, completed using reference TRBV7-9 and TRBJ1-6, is DTGVSQNPRHKITKRGQNVTFRCDPISEHNRLYWYRQTLGQGPEFLTYFQNEAQLEKSRLLSDRFSAERPKGSFSTLEIQRTEQGDSAMYLCASSSTGGADSPLHFGNGTRLTVT.

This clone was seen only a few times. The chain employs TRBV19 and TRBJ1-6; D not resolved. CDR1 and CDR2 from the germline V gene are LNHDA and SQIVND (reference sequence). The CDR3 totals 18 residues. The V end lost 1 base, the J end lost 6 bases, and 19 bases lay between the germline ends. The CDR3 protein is CASSIGGFTTAGNSPLHF. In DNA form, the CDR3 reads TGTGCCAGTAGTATAGGAGGATTTACGACGGCGGGTAATTCACCCCTCCACTTT.

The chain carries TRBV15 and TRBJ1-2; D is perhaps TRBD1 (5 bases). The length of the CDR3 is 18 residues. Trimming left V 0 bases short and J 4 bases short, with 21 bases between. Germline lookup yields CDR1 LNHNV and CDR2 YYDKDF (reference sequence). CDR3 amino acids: CATSRENKAGWGGYGYTF. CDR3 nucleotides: TGTGCCACCAGCAGAGAAAATAAAGCCGGGTGGGGCGGCTATGGCTACACCTTC.

CDR3 protein: CASSLVWVYEQYF. As DNA, the CDR3 is TGTGCCAGCAGCTTAGTATGGGTCTACGAGCAGTACTTC. The rearrangement joins TRBV7-2 to TRBJ2-7; no firm D call. Germline V CDR1 and CDR2: SGHTA, FQGNSA. The CDR3 totals 13 residues. V shed 1 base and J shed 3 bases, with 7 bases lying between them.

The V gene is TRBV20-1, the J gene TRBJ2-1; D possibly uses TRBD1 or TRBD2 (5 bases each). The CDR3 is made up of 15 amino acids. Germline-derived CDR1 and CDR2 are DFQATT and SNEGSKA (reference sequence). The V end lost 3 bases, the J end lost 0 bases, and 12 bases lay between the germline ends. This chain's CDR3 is CSASRWGSSYNEQFF. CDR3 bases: TGCAGTGCTAGTAGGTGGGGGAGCTCCTACAATGAGCAGTTCTTC.